The next 5 T cell receptor beta chains were all read from a single sample in a study of T cell changes during pregnancy in multiple sclerosis. Clones were read by immunoSEQ multiplex PCR, and TCRdb kept only the in-frame ones, dropping some. The data contain roughly 56,000 clones, roughly nine tenths of them singletons. This specimen consisted of CD4+ T cells from peripheral blood mononuclear cells, obtained after pregnancy. The receptors were gathered from a female donor in good health, enrolled as a control in a pregnancy study.

The chain joins TRBV2 to TRBJ1-2, with a tentative D call TRBD1 (5 bases). There are 12 residues in the CDR3. V lost 4 bases and J 6 bases, leaving 9 bases between the germline ends. CDR1 is SNHLY, CDR2 FYNNEI, per germline. CDR3 DNA sequence: TGTGCCAGCAGTGTCGGGGGGGATGGCTACACCTTC. Translating it yields CASSVGGDGYTF.

The rearrangement links TRBV7-2 to TRBJ1-2, with D possibly TRBD1 on 6 matching bases. Per germline, CDR1 SGHTA and CDR2 FQGNSA. With 2 bases removed from V and 8 bases from J, the gap between germline ends came to 15 bases. The CDR3 runs 14 residues. The CDR3 is CASSLKTQGRGYTF. The CDR3, as DNA: TGTGCCAGCAGCTTAAAAACACAGGGACGCGGCTACACCTTC.

The gene calls are TRBV7-2 and TRBJ1-2; 9 bases line up with TRBD1. The CDR3 has 16 amino acids. CDR1 is SGHTA and CDR2 is FQGNSA in the germline V gene. V shed 5 bases and J 4 bases; nucleotides not matched to a gene: 11. The CDR3 nucleotides are TGTGCCAGCAGCACACCACAGGGGGCGAACCTCTATGGCTACACCTTC. Translation gives CASSTPQGANLYGYTF.

With respect to this clone: Germline is not matched at one junction end, which may reflect a read error. The chain combines TRBV30 with TRBJ2-7; TRBD1 matches at 7 bases. Germline assignment: CDR1 GTSNPN and CDR2 SVGIG (reference sequence). This CDR3 has 12 residues. CDR3 sequence reads: CAWSVSKGAAHF. In nucleotides, the CDR3 is TGTGCCTGGAGTGTATCGAAGGGGGCCGCACACTTC.

This clone was counted once. This sequence joins TRBV27 and TRBJ1-2, with 9 bases fitting TRBD1. The V gene's germline CDR1 is MNHEY and CDR2 SMNVEV (reference sequence). The CDR3 runs 16 residues. With 6 bases clipped from V and 1 base from J, the junction kept 9 bases outside the gene matches. The chain's CDR3 is CASSPGTGQSNYGYTF. The CDR3 nucleotides are TGTGCCAGCAGCCCCGGGACAGGGCAAAGTAACTATGGCTACACCTTC.